The sequence of this T cell receptor (beta chain) was determined in a study of T-cell memory formation after mild COVID-19. For the study at large: The study found TCR clusters largely donor specific. Overall study findings and caveats: Those CD4+ clones that contracted were mainly in CM and EM (CD8+ ones in EMRA). Later expanders leaned CD4+, whereas clones that contracted between day 15 and 85 were balanced CD4/CD8.

About this clonotype itself: The target antigen is unknown.

V dropped 2 bases and J dropped 0; count of bases not matched to a gene: 1. Germline V gene data show CDR1 as MNHEY and CDR2 as SVGEGT. This CDR3 has 14 amino acids. One entry per CDR3 protein results from TCRdb running MiXCR on the 5' RACE reads. Of roughly 80,000 distinct CDR3 sequences listed, approximately 15% are singletons. The chain is built from TRBV6-2 or TRBV6-3 and TRBJ2-7; 7 nucleotides line up with TRBD2. The specimen was PBMCs or a T cell subset sorted from them (not recorded which). The origin of this receptor is an adult woman who had mild COVID-19 (a few samples of this study predate the infection). Cell type and time point are not known. DNA for the CDR3: TGTGCCAGCAGTTACAGGGAGGGCTCCTACGAGCAGTACTTC. Translated, it gives CASSYREGSYEQYF.